This T cell receptor (beta chain) was sequenced for a study of cytomegalovirus exposure and HLA in healthy donors. Both 60 Vbeta primers and 13 Jbeta primers went into the PCR. Produced via immunoSEQ multiplex PCR; TCRdb's table is partial and in-frame only. The profile shows about 160,000 clones, around 79% of them singletons. V was trimmed by 0 bases and J by 3 bases, leaving 9 bases between them. The germline V gene has CDR1 SGHNT and CDR2 YYREEE (reference sequence). The CDR3 is 15 residues long. Material: PBMCs. V gene TRBV5-4 combines with J gene TRBJ1-4; D possibly corresponds to TRBD1 (5 bases). This sequence was found in a human donor in good health. The CDR3, as DNA: TGTGCCAGCAGCTTGGATCAGGGTTCTAATGAAAAACTGTTTTTT. Translated: CASSLDQGSNEKLFF.